This T cell receptor (beta chain) is from a study of blood T cell repertoires in COVID-19. Trimming pared 5 bases from V and 7 bases from J, leaving 14 bases between. This CDR3 is built from 14 residues. Germline V gives CDR1 LNHDA, CDR2 SQIVND (reference sequence). The protocol was immunoSEQ multiplex PCR, while the TCRdb copy is restricted to in-frame clones and leaves out a portion. This table holds tens of thousands of clones, about 80% found once. This clone is labeled medium-sized. V gene TRBV19 combines with J gene TRBJ2-2, with D perhaps TRBD2 (6 bases). The sequenced material came from peripheral blood. The source is a woman older than 75 with acute or convalescent COVID-19. CDR3 DNA: TGTGCCAGTAGTCAGACGGAGGGGAGCGGGGAGCTGTTTTTT. As protein: CASSQTEGSGELFF.